This T cell receptor beta chain was captured by sequencing in a study of early T cells in non-severe SARS-CoV-2 infection. Study-wide background: Sequenced bulk RNA came from whole blood that was unsorted, and chains were unpaired.

This CDR3 has 15 residues. V lost 4 bases and J lost 2; bases outside the gene matches: 4. Germline loops: CDR1 MGHDK, CDR2 SYGVNS. Study results and caveats: Anti-spike CD8 responses were favored by VDJdb matching, which missed private and CD4 specificities.

This clonotype showed up many times. Antigen unknown. Unique molecular identifiers (one per individual cDNA molecule) were attached. Each CDR3 protein gets one entry after TCRdb re-called the 5' RACE reads with MiXCR. This table has around 49,000 distinct CDR3 sequences, about 4.2% appearing once. This TCR came from an adult who was a healthcare worker with PCR-confirmed SARS-CoV-2 infection or an uninfected control (not recorded which). The sequenced sample consisted of whole blood. The V gene is TRBV25-1, the J gene TRBJ1-1; TRBD1 matches at 10 bases. The CDR3 spells CASSGKTGGNTEAFF. For the CDR3, the DNA is TGTGCCAGCAGTGGAAAGACAGGGGGCAACACTGAAGCTTTCTTT.